The source of this T cell receptor beta chain is a study of blood T cell repertoires in COVID-19. Turning to the study itself: Specimens from acute and convalescent COVID-19 originated in the United States, Italy and Spain.

This CDR3 is built from 15 residues. CDR1 is SGHTS, CDR2 YDEGEE, per germline. V dropped 0 bases and J dropped 0 bases, with 9 bases sitting between them. Self-reported history from a screening survey and questionnaire set each donor's cohort. TCRdb's table, derived via immunoSEQ multiplex PCR, lists solely in-frame clones and lacks some. In the table there are 250,000 or so clones, roughly 87% of which are singletons. Sequencing was done on a sample of PBMCs or T cells enriched from blood (not recorded which). The TCR sequence derives from a woman younger than 45 with acute COVID-19. V is TRBV5-8 and J is TRBJ1-1, with D maybe TRBD1 (5 bases). CDR3 protein: CASSLAGGMNTEAFF. DNA of the CDR3: TGTGCCAGCAGCTTGGCCGGGGGGATGAACACTGAAGCTTTCTTT.